Following are 25 T cell receptor beta chains from one sample sequenced in a study of beta chain features in type 1 diabetes. cDNA synthesis used the whole RNA isolate, giving expressed TCRB sequences. The repertoire was sequenced with immunoSEQ multiplex PCR; TCRdb's copy has only in-frame clones and lacks some. The sample lists about 290,000 clones, roughly 8% occurring once. The sample taken for sequencing was central memory CD4+ T cells from blood. These receptors were collected from a woman aged 18-29 years in good health.

This clone was counted between two and nine times. The V and J genes are TRBV7-2 and TRBJ2-5; either TRBD1 or TRBD2 may fit D (6 bases each). The CDR3 spans 14 residues. V was shortened by 3 bases and J by 5 bases, with 13 bases between the two germline ends. Germline values: CDR1 SGHTA, CDR2 FQGNSA. CDR3 nucleotides: TGTGCCAGCAGCTTGTCGGGGGCAGTGGAGACCCAGTACTTC. It encodes CASSLSGAVETQYF.

This clone was recorded a few times. CDR3 DNA sequence: TGTGCCAGCTCACCCTCGGGACAGCCAGGAGGGTCACCCCTCCACTTT. Translation: CASSPSGQPGGSPLHF. The rearrangement joins TRBV18 to TRBJ1-6; 7 positions agree with TRBD1. The CDR3 totals 16 residues. Germline values: CDR1 KGHSH, CDR2 LQKENI. V lost 3 bases to trimming and J lost 10 bases; unmatched junction nucleotides: 12.

This clone was seen more than once but under ten times. This chain connects TRBV7-9 to TRBJ1-2, with D perhaps TRBD1 (6 bases). Germline CDR1 and CDR2: SEHNR and FQNEAQ (reference sequence). Trimming stripped 4 bases from V and 2 bases from J, with 14 bases between. The CDR3 runs 15 residues. CDR3 protein: CASSSGQSWNYGYTF. CDR3 DNA: TGTGCCAGCAGCTCAGGACAGTCGTGGAACTATGGCTACACCTTC. The full variable domain, completed using reference TRBV7-9 and TRBJ1-2, is DTGVSQNPRHKITKRGQNVTFRCDPISEHNRLYWYRQTLGQGPEFLTYFQNEAQLEKSRLLSDRFSAERPKGSFSTLEIQRTEQGDSAMYLCASSSGQSWNYGYTFGSGTRLTVV.

This chain links TRBV14 with TRBJ1-2; 8 bases agree with TRBD1. Looked up from germline, CDR1 is SGHDN and CDR2 is FVKESK. This CDR3 has 14 amino acids. V shed 5 bases and J 6 bases; nucleotides not matched to a gene: 8. CDR3 bases: TGTGCCAGCAGCGGAGGACAGGGAAGGGATGGCTACACCTTC. Amino acid sequence: CASSGGQGRDGYTF. The full variable domain, completed using reference TRBV14 and TRBJ1-2, is EAGVTQFPSHSVIEKGQTVTLRCDPISGHDNLYWYRRVMGKEIKFLLHFVKESKQDESGMPNNRFLAERTGGTYSTLKVQPAELEDSGVYFCASSGGQGRDGYTFGSGTRLTVV.

This CDR3 reads CASSLSGQGQNIQYF. The CDR3 DNA reads as TGTGCCAGCAGCCTATCCGGACAGGGGCAAAACATTCAGTACTTC. This chain connects TRBV6-5 to TRBJ2-4; TRBD1 matches 9 bases. This CDR3 region has 15 residues. Germline CDR1 MNHEY, CDR2 SVGAGI. Losses at the gene ends were 6 bases for V and 5 bases for J; bases not matched to a gene: 8.

There are a few counts of this clone. The rearrangement uses TRBV2 and TRBJ2-7, with 9 bases lining up with TRBD1. In germline, CDR1 is SNHLY, CDR2 FYNNEI. J was trimmed by 3 bases and V by 5 bases; bases with no gene match: 2. The CDR3 runs to 13 residues. For the CDR3, the DNA is TGTGCCAGCAGTACAGGGGGCTTCTACGAGCAGTACTTC. It yields the protein CASSTGGFYEQYF.

This clone was counted a few times. V gene TRBV27 combines with J gene TRBJ2-5, with TRBD2 matching over 12 bases. J lost 5 bases, V lost 5 bases, and 12 bases had no gene match. The CDR3 is 17 amino acids. The germline V gene has CDR1 MNHEY and CDR2 SMNVEV (reference sequence). CDR3 nucleotides: TGTGCCAGCAGTATCCGACTAGCGGGAGTAGCCGGGGAGACCCAGTACTTC. Translated, it gives CASSIRLAGVAGETQYF.

The CDR3 reads CASSLAFGDTQYF. The CDR3 coding sequence is TGTGCCAGCAGCTTAGCCTTTGGGGATACGCAGTATTTT. This chain connects TRBV11-2 to TRBJ2-3; D is undetermined. Germline loops: CDR1 SGHAT, CDR2 FQNNGV. The V and J ends lost 1 base and 6 bases respectively, with 8 bases between them. This CDR3 is built from 13 residues.

This chain uses TRBV6-6 with TRBJ2-3; no firm D call. The CDR3 spans 15 residues. CDR1 and CDR2 from the germline V gene are MNHNY and SVGAGI (reference sequence). V lost 6 bases to trimming and J lost 1 base, with 14 bases between them. The DNA for the CDR3 is TGTGCCAGCAGCCTTGTATCCCAGGGCACAGATACGCAGTATTTT. Its protein product is CASSLVSQGTDTQYF.

The chain has TRBV9 and TRBJ2-1; TRBD2 matches 7 bases. V trimming: 4 bases; J trimming: 8 bases; junction bases outside the gene matches: 12. Germline V gene data show CDR1 as SGDLS and CDR2 as YYNGEE. The CDR3 consists of 15 residues. CDR3 residues: CASSTRTLAVDEQFF. The DNA for the CDR3 is TGTGCCAGCAGCACCCGAACTCTAGCGGTGGATGAGCAGTTCTTC.

This clone was counted between two and nine times. The V gene is TRBV7-8, the J gene TRBJ2-7; 10 bases line up with TRBD1. J was trimmed by 3 bases and V by 5 bases; bases with no gene match: 1. The germline V gene encodes CDR1 SGHVS and CDR2 FQNEAQ. The CDR3 spans 13 residues. The CDR3 DNA reads TGTGCCAGCAGCCGGACAGGGGGCTACGAGCAGTACGTC. It codes for CASSRTGGYEQYV.

The chain has TRBV7-8 and TRBJ2-2; 7 bases agree with TRBD2. This CDR3 has 16 amino acids. V trimming: 5 bases; J trimming: 1 base; junction bases outside the gene matches: 7. Germline CDR1 SGHVS, CDR2 FQNEAQ. In DNA form, the CDR3 reads TGTGCCAGCAGCCTAATAGGCGGGGGGAACACCGGGGAGCTGTTTTTT. Amino acid sequence: CASSLIGGGNTGELFF. The variable domain in full, completed from reference TRBV7-8 and TRBJ2-2, reads GAGVSQSPRYKVAKRGQDVALRCDPISGHVSLFWYQQALGQGPEFLTYFQNEAQLDKSGLPSDRFFAERPEGSVSTLKIQRTQQEDSAVYLCASSLIGGGNTGELFFGEGSRLTVL.

The V call is TRBV4-3, the J call TRBJ1-1; D is possibly TRBD1 (5 bases). Germline V gives CDR1 LGHNA, CDR2 YSLEER. V was cut by 3 bases and J by 6 bases, with 14 bases left in between. The CDR3 has 14 residues. In DNA, the CDR3 is TGCGCCAGCAGCCAGGGACCTACTAGCTCTGAAGCTTTCTTT. This codes for CASSQGPTSSEAFF.

A few counts support this clone. The chain combines TRBV4-2 with TRBJ1-5; D is unclear. Germline V CDR1 and CDR2: LGHNA, YNFKEQ. The CDR3 is 14 amino acids. V gave up 0 bases and J gave up 4 bases, with 7 bases separating them. DNA of the CDR3: TGTGCCAGCAGCCAAGATCTGACAAATCAGCCCCAGCATTTT. Its protein product is CASSQDLTNQPQHF.

V is TRBV30 and J is TRBJ1-1; TRBD1 aligns across 9 bases. The CDR3 has 15 amino acids. V lost 1 base, J lost 0 bases, and 3 bases stayed unmatched. Germline CDR1 reads GTSNPN; CDR2 reads SVGIG (reference sequence). DNA for the CDR3: TGTGCCTGGAGTGGCAACAGGGGGCTGAACACTGAAGCTTTCTTT. This gives the protein CAWSGNRGLNTEAFF.

V and J are TRBV18 and TRBJ1-5; TRBD1 matches at 7 bases. Germline V lookup: CDR1 KGHSH, CDR2 LQKENI. The CDR3 runs to 14 residues. Germline trimming cut 3 bases from V and 5 bases from J; bases unmatched to any gene: 4. The CDR3 region is CASSPTGFDQPQHF. The CDR3 DNA follows: TGTGCCAGCTCACCGACAGGGTTCGATCAGCCCCAGCATTTT.

This clone was counted at least ten times. V is TRBV7-9 and J is TRBJ2-3; 14 positions agree with TRBD2. V dropped 4 bases and J dropped 5; count of bases not matched to a gene: 8. The CDR3 is 17 amino acids. CDR1 is SEHNR, CDR2 FQNEAQ, per germline (reference sequence). CDR3 nucleotide sequence: TGTGCCAGCAGCTCGCGGACTAGCGGGGGGATTCAAGATACGCAGTATTTT. Its protein product is CASSSRTSGGIQDTQYF.

This chain links TRBV4-2 with TRBJ1-4; 8 nucleotides align to TRBD1. CDR1 is LGHNA, CDR2 YNFKEQ, per germline. J lost 0 bases, V lost 1 base, and 10 bases had no gene match. The CDR3 is 19 residues long. The CDR3 loop reads CASSQGHADRGATNEKLFF. The CDR3 nucleotides read TGTGCCAGCAGCCAAGGCCACGCAGACAGGGGAGCAACTAATGAAAAACTGTTTTTT.

This clone has more than one count but fewer than ten. The chain links TRBV29-1 to TRBJ1-2, with TRBD1 matching 9 bases. The J segment lost 3 bases and the V segment lost 6 bases, leaving 5 bases of the junction unmatched. Germline CDR1 and CDR2: SQVTM and ANQGSEA. The CDR3 loop spans 13 amino acids. CDR3 region: CSVPDRGHYGYTF. CDR3 coding DNA: TGCAGCGTCCCGGACAGGGGACACTATGGCTACACCTTC. Full variable domain (outside the CDR3, taken from reference TRBV29-1 and TRBJ1-2): SAVISQKPSRDICQRGTSLTIQCQVDSQVTMMFWYRQQPGQSLTLIATANQGSEATYESGFVIDKFPISRPNLTFSTLTVSNMSPEDSSIYLCSVPDRGHYGYTFGSGTRLTVV.

A few counts support this clone. The genes are TRBV28 and TRBJ2-1; 7 bases are a match to TRBD2. CDR3 length equals 15 residues. Germline V gene lookup returns CDR1 MDHEN and CDR2 SYDVKM. Trimming at V came to 4 bases and at J to 4 bases, leaving 7 bases not matched to a gene. The CDR3 region has the DNA TGTGCCAGCAGTTCCCCTAGCGGCCGATACAATGAGCAGTTCTTC. Its translation: CASSSPSGRYNEQFF.

In this sample, this clone turned up a few times. V and J are TRBV6-1 and TRBJ1-1; D ambiguous. The V and J ends lost 0 bases and 11 bases respectively, with 13 bases between them. CDR1 is MNHNS, CDR2 SASEGT, per germline. The CDR3 covers 13 residues. CDR3 nucleotides: TGTGCCAGCAGTGAAGCGCGGTACGGGAGGGCTTTCTTT. Its translation: CASSEARYGRAFF.

There are a few counts of this clone. The chain combines TRBV19 with TRBJ2-2; D is unclear. The CDR3 sequence is 15 residues long. Germline V gene data show CDR1 as LNHDA and CDR2 as SQIVND (reference sequence). The ends were cut back, 3 bases at V and 4 bases at J, with 12 bases in the middle. DNA of the CDR3: TGTGCCAGTAGTATGACCCGCGTCACCACCGGGGAGCTGTTTTTT. This gives the protein CASSMTRVTTGELFF. Variable domain in full (rest from reference TRBV19 and TRBJ2-2): DGGITQSPKYLFRKEGQNVTLSCEQNLNHDAMYWYRQDPGQGLRLIYYSQIVNDFQKGDIAEGYSVSREKKESFPLTVTSAQKNPTAFYLCASSMTRVTTGELFFGEGSRLTVL.

The gene calls are TRBV23-1 and TRBJ1-4; TRBD1 agrees at 7 bases. TRBV23-1 is an ORF, with its function uncertain. Trimming at V came to 7 bases and at J to 7 bases, leaving 12 bases not matched to a gene. This CDR3 is 15 amino acids long. The CDR3 sequence: CASTIPGTESEKLFF. In DNA form, the CDR3 reads TGCGCCAGCACCATACCCGGGACAGAGAGTGAAAAACTGTTTTTT.

This clone has a handful of counts. The J gene is TRBJ2-1, the V gene TRBV29-1; D is perhaps TRBD1 (6 bases). The V gene lost 7 bases and the J gene lost 0 bases, with 25 bases spanning the gap. The CDR3 contains 18 residues. The germline V gene has CDR1 SQVTM and CDR2 ANQGSEA. CDR3 sequence reads: CSAQPKPKQGSSYNEQFF. CDR3 sequence (DNA): TGCAGCGCCCAGCCGAAACCTAAACAGGGAAGCTCCTACAATGAGCAGTTCTTC.

This clone was observed at least ten times. This chain links TRBV4-3 with TRBJ2-7; a weak D match, TRBD1 (5 bases). This CDR3 spans 13 amino acids. Trimming pared 0 bases from V and 3 bases from J, leaving 6 bases between. Germline V gene data show CDR1 as LGHNA and CDR2 as YSLEER. CDR3 nucleotides: TGCGCCAGCAGCCAAGAACAGGACTACGAGCAGTACTTC. Translating gives CASSQEQDYEQYF.